What follows are 20 T cell receptor beta chains derived from one specimen sequenced in a study of cytomegalovirus exposure and HLA in healthy donors. The PCR employed 60 Vbeta primers together with 13 Jbeta primers. Method: immunoSEQ multiplex PCR; TCRdb's copy keeps in-frame clones and lacks some. The sample has approximately 190,000 clones; 81% are singletons. Sample: PBMCs. The source of these receptors is a man aged 50-59 years in good health and CMV-seronegative.

The chain has TRBV7-9 and TRBJ2-7; the match to TRBD1 covers 7 bases. Germline values: CDR1 SEHNR, CDR2 FQNEAQ (reference sequence). This CDR3 has 14 amino acids. V shed 6 bases, J shed 6 bases, and the junction held 11 bases outside the gene matches. The CDR3 nucleotides are TGTGCCAGCAGTCCCCCTCTGACAGGGCTCGAGCAGTACTTC. This translates into CASSPPLTGLEQYF.

This chain connects TRBV5-4 to TRBJ1-2, with D possibly being TRBD1 (6 bases). The germline V gene encodes CDR1 SGHNT and CDR2 YYREEE (reference sequence). V was shortened by 0 bases and J by 4 bases, with 13 bases between the two germline ends. This CDR3 comprises 15 residues. CDR3 protein: CASSLGVDRSYGYTF. DNA of the CDR3: TGTGCCAGCAGCTTGGGGGTTGACAGGTCCTATGGCTACACCTTC.

V is TRBV7-2 and J is TRBJ2-7; 10 nucleotides agree with TRBD2. The CDR3 extends over 17 amino acids. CDR1 is SGHTA, CDR2 FQGNSA, per germline. Trimming at V came to 1 base and at J to 6 bases, leaving 12 bases not matched to a gene. The CDR3 reads CASSLVASGGARLEQYF. The CDR3, as DNA: TGTGCCAGCAGCTTAGTCGCTAGCGGGGGAGCCCGCCTCGAGCAGTACTTC.

This sequence joins TRBV7-9 and TRBJ2-2, with TRBD2 identical over 7 bases. The J segment lost 3 bases and the V segment lost 6 bases, leaving 7 bases of the junction unmatched. CDR3 length equals 15 residues. CDR1 and CDR2 from the germline V gene are SEHNR and FQNEAQ (reference sequence). This chain's CDR3 is CASRRGGPHTGELFF. The CDR3 nucleotides are TGTGCCAGCAGACGCGGGGGTCCACACACCGGGGAGCTGTTTTTT.

The chain recombines TRBV13 with TRBJ2-5, with D hard to call. This CDR3 is 14 amino acids long. Germline CDR1 and CDR2: PRHDT and FYEKMQ (reference sequence). The ends were cut back, 0 bases at V and 4 bases at J, with 9 bases in the middle. CDR3 coding DNA: TGTGCCAGCAGCTTAGGGGCCGTATTAGAGACCCAGTACTTC. Protein product: CASSLGAVLETQYF.

The V gene is TRBV19, the J gene TRBJ1-6, with a tentative D call TRBD1 (5 bases). V lost 10 bases, J lost 7 bases, and 14 bases lay in between. Germline-derived CDR1 and CDR2 are LNHDA and SQIVND (reference sequence). This CDR3 has 13 amino acids. DNA for the CDR3: TGTGCCACGATGTCTCAGGGAAATTCACCCCTCCACTTT. Translation: CATMSQGNSPLHF.

CDR3 region: CASTFGGSTGELFF. The DNA for the CDR3 is TGTGCCAGCACCTTCGGGGGGTCCACCGGGGAGCTGTTTTTT. The genes are TRBV7-2 and TRBJ2-2, with 7 bases matching TRBD2. CDR1 is SGHTA and CDR2 is FQGNSA in the germline V gene. J lost 4 bases, V lost 7 bases, and 6 bases had no gene match. The CDR3 spans 14 residues.

The V call is TRBV21-1, the J call TRBJ2-5; the D segment call TRBD2 is taken from the table without a DNA check. TRBV21-1 is shown as a pseudogene. This CDR3 is built from 17 residues. The CDR3 sequence is CASSKRVTSGGQETQYF. The CDR3 DNA follows: TGTGCCAGCAGCAAACGCGTGACTAGCGGGGGCCAAGAGACCCAGTACTTC.

The CDR3 coding sequence is TGTGCCAGCAGCTTGGGTAGCAGCGAGCAGTACTTC. It codes for CASSLGSSEQYF. The chain is built from TRBV7-9 and TRBJ2-7; no clear D gene. V was shortened by 3 bases and J by 6 bases, with 9 bases between the two germline ends. Germline V gene lookup returns CDR1 SEHNR and CDR2 FQNEAQ (reference sequence). This CDR3 region has 12 residues.

The J gene is TRBJ1-6, the V gene TRBV5-5; unclear D gene. This CDR3 has 14 residues. Germline CDR1 and CDR2: SGHKS and YYEKEE (reference sequence). Trimming stripped 4 bases from V and 8 bases from J, with 13 bases between. In DNA, the CDR3 is TGTGCCAGCAGCGCCCGGGTTCGGGATTCACCCCTCCACTTT. Protein sequence: CASSARVRDSPLHF.

The V gene is TRBV6-1, the J gene TRBJ2-7; TRBD1 might be the D (5 bases). The germline V and J ends were trimmed by 11 bases and 2 bases, with 13 bases remaining between them. CDR1 is MNHNS and CDR2 is SASEGT in the germline V gene. This CDR3 contains 12 residues. CDR3 in amino acids: CAAQGSAYEQYF. The CDR3 DNA is TGTGCCGCCCAGGGTTCGGCCTACGAGCAGTACTTC.

V and J are TRBV11-2 and TRBJ2-3; TRBD2 aligns across 7 bases. Trimming removed 6 bases from V and 6 bases from J; junction bases left unmatched: 9. CDR3 size: 14 residues. CDR1 and CDR2 from the germline V gene are SGHAT and FQNNGV. Here the CDR3 DNA reads TGTGCCAGCAGTGAGATGCGGGGGTGGGATACGCAGTATTTT. It translates to CASSEMRGWDTQYF. The variable domain in full, with the rest retrieved from reference TRBV11-2 and TRBJ2-3, is EAGVAQSPRYKIIEKRQSVAFWCNPISGHATLYWYQQILGQGPKLLIQFQNNGVVDDSQLPKDRFSAERLKGVDSTLKIQPAKLEDSAVYLCASSEMRGWDTQYFGPGTRLTVL.

This rearrangement joins TRBV5-4 to TRBJ2-3, with D perhaps TRBD2 (6 bases). This CDR3 region has 16 residues. Trimming took off 2 bases at V and 5 bases at J, with 18 bases between the two ends. CDR1 and CDR2 from the germline V gene are SGHNT and YYREEE (reference sequence). The CDR3 region is CASSLNSGVGRDTQYF. The CDR3 DNA reads as TGTGCCAGCAGCTTAAATTCGGGGGTTGGAAGAGATACGCAGTATTTT.

The table lists this clone with a count of one. The chain links TRBV7-9 to TRBJ2-2; D not resolved. The V end was cut by 1 base, the J end by 6 bases, with 3 bases between. The CDR3 is 12 amino acids. The germline V gene encodes CDR1 SEHNR and CDR2 FQNEAQ (reference sequence). The DNA of the CDR3 is TGTGCCAGCAGCTTAGAGCCCGGGGAGCTGTTTTTT. It is translated as CASSLEPGELFF.

V and J are TRBV5-4 and TRBJ1-1, with 7 bases fitting TRBD1. The CDR3 length is 15 residues. Germline CDR1 reads SGHNT; CDR2 reads YYREEE (reference sequence). The V and J ends lost 3 bases and 4 bases, in that order; junction bases with no gene match: 9. In DNA form, the CDR3 reads TGTGCCAGCAGCTATGCGACAGGGATGAGCACTGAAGCTTTCTTT. Translated, it gives CASSYATGMSTEAFF.

The chain links TRBV6-5 to TRBJ1-2; D ambiguous. Germline CDR1 reads MNHEY; CDR2 reads SVGAGI. Trimming removed 2 bases from V and 6 bases from J, with 16 bases in between. The CDR3 runs to 15 residues. In DNA form, the CDR3 reads TGTGCCAGCAGTTACCGTGTAGGAGGGTTGGATGGCTACACCTTC. Protein product: CASSYRVGGLDGYTF.

The genes are TRBV5-6 and TRBJ1-5, with TRBD1 as a possible D gene (5 bases). This CDR3 comprises 15 residues. V dropped 3 bases and J dropped 3 bases, with 13 bases sitting between them. Germline V lookup: CDR1 SGHDT, CDR2 YYEEEE. CDR3 DNA sequence: TGTGCCAGCAGCTCGAGTCGACAGTACAATCAGCCCCAGCATTTT. The encoded protein is CASSSSRQYNQPQHF.

The V gene is TRBV12-5, the J gene TRBJ2-3; D gene ambiguous. Between the trimmed V and J ends, which lost 0 bases and 9 bases, there was a span of 7 bases. This CDR3 spans 12 amino acids. Germline V CDR1 and CDR2: LGHNT, FRNRAP. CDR3 DNA: TGTGCTAGTGGTTTGGTCAGGCAGACGCAGTATTTT. This gives the protein CASGLVRQTQYF.

The genes are TRBV19 and TRBJ1-3; no definite D call. CDR1 and CDR2 from the germline V gene are LNHDA and SQIVND (reference sequence). This CDR3 spans 14 amino acids. V was clipped by 10 bases and J by 5 bases, with 18 bases between them. In DNA, the CDR3 is TGTGCCACCCGACTGGGAGGTTTCAGAAACACCATATATTTT. Amino acid sequence: CATRLGGFRNTIYF. Together with reference TRBV19 and TRBJ1-3, the CDR3 gives the full variable domain: DGGITQSPKYLFRKEGQNVTLSCEQNLNHDAMYWYRQDPGQGLRLIYYSQIVNDFQKGDIAEGYSVSREKKESFPLTVTSAQKNPTAFYLCATRLGGFRNTIYFGEGSWLTVV.

This clone is a singleton in its sample. The genes are TRBV4-1 and TRBJ1-1; no firm D call. The CDR3 is 15 amino acids. In germline, CDR1 is MGHRA, CDR2 YSYEKL. V lost 0 bases and J lost 4, with 12 bases in between. CDR3 protein: CASSQEAAWATEAFF. The CDR3 bases are TGCGCCAGCAGCCAAGAAGCGGCTTGGGCCACTGAAGCTTTCTTT.